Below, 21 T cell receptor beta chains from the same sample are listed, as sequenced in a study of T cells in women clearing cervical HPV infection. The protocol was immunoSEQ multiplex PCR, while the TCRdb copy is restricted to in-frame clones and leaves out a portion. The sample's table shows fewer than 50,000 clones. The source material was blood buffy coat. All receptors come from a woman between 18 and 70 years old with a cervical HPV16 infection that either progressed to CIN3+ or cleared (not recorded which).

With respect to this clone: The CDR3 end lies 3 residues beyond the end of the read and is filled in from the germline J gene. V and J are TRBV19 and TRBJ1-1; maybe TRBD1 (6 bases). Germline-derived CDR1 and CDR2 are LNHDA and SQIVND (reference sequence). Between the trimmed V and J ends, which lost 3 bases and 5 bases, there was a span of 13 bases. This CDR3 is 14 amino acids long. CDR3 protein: CASSMAGARTEAFF. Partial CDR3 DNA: TGTGCCAGTAGTATGGCGGGGGCGAGGACTGAA.

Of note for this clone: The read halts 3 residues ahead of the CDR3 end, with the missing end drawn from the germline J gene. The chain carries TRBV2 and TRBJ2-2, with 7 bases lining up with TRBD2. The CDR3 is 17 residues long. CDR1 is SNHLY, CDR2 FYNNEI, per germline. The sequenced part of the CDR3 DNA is TGTGCCAGCAGTGATGAAGAGGCGGGAGAACGTTATGAAAAG. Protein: CASSDEEAGERYEK. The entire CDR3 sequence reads CASSDEEAGERYEKLFF.

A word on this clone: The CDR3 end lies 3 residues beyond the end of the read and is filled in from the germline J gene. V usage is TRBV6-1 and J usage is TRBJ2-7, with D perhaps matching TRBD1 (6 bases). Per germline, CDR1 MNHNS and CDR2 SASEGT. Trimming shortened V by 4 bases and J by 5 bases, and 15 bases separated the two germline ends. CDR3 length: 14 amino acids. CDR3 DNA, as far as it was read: TGTGCCAGCAGTGGCACAGTTAACAGGGACGAG. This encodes CASSGTVNRDE. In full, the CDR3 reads CASSGTVNRDEQYF.

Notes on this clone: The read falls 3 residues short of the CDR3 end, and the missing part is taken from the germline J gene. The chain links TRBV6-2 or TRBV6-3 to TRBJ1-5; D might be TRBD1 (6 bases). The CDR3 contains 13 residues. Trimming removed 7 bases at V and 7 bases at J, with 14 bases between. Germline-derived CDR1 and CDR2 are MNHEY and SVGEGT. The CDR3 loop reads CASNLQGYQPQHF. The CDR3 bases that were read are TGTGCCAGCAACCTACAGGGTTACCAGCCC.

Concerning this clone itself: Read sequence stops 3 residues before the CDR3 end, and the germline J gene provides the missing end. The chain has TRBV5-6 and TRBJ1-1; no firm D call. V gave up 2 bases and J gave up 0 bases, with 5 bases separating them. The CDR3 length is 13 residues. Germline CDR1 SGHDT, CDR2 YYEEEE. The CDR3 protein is CASSFWLNTEAFF. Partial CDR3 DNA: TGTGCCAGCAGCTTTTGGCTGAACACTGAA.

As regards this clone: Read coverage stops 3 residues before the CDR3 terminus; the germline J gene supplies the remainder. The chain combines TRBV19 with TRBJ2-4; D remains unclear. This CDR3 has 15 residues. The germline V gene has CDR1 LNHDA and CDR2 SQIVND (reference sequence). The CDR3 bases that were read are TGTGCCAGTAGTGCCCCGGGTCTAACTAACTATGGT. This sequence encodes CASSAPGLTNYG. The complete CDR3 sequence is CASSAPGLTNYGQYF.

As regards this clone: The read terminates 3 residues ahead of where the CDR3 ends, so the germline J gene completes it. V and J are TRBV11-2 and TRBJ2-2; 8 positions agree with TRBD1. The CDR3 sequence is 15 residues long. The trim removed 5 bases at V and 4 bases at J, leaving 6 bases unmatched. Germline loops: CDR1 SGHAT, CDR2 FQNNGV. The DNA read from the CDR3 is TGTGCCAGCAGCCGAGGACAGGGCGTCACCGGGGAG. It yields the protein CASSRGQGVTGE. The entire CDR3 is CASSRGQGVTGELFF.

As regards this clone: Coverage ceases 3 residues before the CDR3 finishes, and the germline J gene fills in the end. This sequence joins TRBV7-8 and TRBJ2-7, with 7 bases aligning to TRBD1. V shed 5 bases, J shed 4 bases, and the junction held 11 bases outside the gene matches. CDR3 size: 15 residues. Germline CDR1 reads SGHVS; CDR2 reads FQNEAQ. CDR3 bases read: TGTGCCAGCAGCCCTTTACAGGGGCCAGCTTACGAG. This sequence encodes CASSPLQGPAYE. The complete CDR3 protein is CASSPLQGPAYEQYF.

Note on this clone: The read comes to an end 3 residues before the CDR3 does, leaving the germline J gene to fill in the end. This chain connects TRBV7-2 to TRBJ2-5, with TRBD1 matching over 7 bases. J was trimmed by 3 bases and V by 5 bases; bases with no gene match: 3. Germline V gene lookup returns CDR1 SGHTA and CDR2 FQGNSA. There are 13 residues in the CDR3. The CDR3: CASSRDSKETQYF. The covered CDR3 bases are TGTGCCAGCAGCAGGGACAGCAAAGAGACC.

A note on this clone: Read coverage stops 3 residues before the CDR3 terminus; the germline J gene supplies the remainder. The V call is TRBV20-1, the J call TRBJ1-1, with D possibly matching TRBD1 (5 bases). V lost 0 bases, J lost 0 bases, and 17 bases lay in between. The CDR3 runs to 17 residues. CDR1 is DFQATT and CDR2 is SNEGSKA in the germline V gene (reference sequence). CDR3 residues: CSARDLRDSIMNTEAFF. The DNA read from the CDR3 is TGCAGTGCTAGAGACCTCCGGGACTCGATCATGAACACTGAA.

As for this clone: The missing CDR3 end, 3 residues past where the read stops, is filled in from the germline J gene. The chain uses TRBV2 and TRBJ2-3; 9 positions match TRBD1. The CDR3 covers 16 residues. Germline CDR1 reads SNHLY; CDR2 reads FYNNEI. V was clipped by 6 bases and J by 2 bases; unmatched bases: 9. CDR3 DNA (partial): TGTGCCAGCAGGTGGACAGGGGATTGGGCCACAGATACG. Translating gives CASRWTGDWATDT. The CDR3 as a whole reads CASRWTGDWATDTQYF.

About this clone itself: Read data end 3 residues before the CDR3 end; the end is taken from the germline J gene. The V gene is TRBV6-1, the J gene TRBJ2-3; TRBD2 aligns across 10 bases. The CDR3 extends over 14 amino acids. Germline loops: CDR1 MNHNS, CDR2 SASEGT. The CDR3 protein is CASSGAGGQETQYF. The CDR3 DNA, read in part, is TGTGCCAGCAGTGGAGCGGGGGGGCAAGAGACG.

The DNA read from the CDR3 is TGTGCCAGCAACTGGGCCGGATACCAAGAGACC. Translated: CASNWAGYQET. The whole CDR3 region reads CASNWAGYQETQYF. The chain carries TRBV2 and TRBJ2-5, with D hard to call. The CDR3 end falls 3 residues outside the read, so it is completed with the germline J gene. V was clipped by 7 bases and J by 0 bases, with 12 bases between them. The CDR3 loop spans 14 amino acids. CDR1 is SNHLY and CDR2 is FYNNEI in the germline V gene. Based on the CDR3 plus reference TRBV2 and TRBJ2-5, the full variable domain is EPEVTQTPSHQVTQMGQEVILRCVPISNHLYFYWYRQILGQKVEFLVSFYNNEISEKSEIFDDQFSVERPDGSNFTLKIRSTKLEDSAMYFCASNWAGYQETQYFGPGTRLLVL.

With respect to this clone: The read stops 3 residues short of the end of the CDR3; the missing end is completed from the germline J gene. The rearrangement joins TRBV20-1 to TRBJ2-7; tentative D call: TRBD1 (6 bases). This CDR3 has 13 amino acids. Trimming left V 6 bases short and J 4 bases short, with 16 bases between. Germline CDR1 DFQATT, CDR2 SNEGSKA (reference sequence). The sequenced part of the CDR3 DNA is TGCAGTGCCCACCTGGGGGCCAGTTACGAG. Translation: CSAHLGASYE. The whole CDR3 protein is CSAHLGASYEQYF.

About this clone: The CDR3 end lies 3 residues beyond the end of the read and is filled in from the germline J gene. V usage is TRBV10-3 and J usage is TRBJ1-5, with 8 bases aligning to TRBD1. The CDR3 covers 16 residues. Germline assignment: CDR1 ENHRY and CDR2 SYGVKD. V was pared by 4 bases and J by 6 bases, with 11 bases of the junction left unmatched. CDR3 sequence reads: CAISGFGQGIGQPQHF. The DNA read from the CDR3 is TGTGCCATCAGTGGGTTCGGACAGGGCATAGGTCAGCCC.

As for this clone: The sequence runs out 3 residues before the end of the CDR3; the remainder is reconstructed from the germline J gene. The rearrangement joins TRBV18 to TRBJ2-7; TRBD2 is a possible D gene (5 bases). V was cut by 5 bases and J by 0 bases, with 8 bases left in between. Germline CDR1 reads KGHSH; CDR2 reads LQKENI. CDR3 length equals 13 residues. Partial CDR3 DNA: TGTGCCAGCTCAGGTAGCGTCTCCTACGAG. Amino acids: CASSGSVSYE. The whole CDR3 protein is CASSGSVSYEQYF.

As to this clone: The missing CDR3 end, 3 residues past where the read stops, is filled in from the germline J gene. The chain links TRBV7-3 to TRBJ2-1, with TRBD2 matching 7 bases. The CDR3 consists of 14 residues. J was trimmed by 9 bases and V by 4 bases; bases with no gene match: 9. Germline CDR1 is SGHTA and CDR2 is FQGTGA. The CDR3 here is CASSSRGDQVEQFF. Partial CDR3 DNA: TGTGCCAGCAGCTCACGGGGGGATCAGGTTGAG.

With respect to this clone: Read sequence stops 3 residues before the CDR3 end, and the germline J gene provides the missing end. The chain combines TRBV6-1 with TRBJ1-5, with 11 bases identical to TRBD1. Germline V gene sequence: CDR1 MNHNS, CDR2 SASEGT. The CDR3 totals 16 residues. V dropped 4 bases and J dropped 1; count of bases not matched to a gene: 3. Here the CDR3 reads CASSAWDRGSNQPQHF. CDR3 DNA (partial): TGTGCCAGCAGTGCCTGGGACAGGGGGAGCAATCAGCCC.

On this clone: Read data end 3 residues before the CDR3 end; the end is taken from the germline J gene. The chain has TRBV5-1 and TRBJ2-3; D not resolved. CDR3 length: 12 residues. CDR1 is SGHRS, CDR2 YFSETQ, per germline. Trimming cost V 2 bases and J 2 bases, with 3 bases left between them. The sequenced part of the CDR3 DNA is TGCGCCAGCAGCTTACACACAGATACG. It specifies CASSLHTDT. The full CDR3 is CASSLHTDTQYF.

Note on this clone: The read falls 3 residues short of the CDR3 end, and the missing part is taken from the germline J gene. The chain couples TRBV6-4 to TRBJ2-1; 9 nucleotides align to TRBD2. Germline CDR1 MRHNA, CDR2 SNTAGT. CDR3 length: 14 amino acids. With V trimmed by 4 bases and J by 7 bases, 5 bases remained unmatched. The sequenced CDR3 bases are TGTGCCAGCAGTGCTAGCGGGATTGATAATGAG. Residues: CASSASGIDNE. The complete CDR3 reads CASSASGIDNEQFF.

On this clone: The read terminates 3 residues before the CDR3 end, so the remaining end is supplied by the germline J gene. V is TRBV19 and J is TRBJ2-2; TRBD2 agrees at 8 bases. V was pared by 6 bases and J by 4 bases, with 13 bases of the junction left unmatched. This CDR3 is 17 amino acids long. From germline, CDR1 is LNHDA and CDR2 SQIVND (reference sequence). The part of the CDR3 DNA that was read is TGTGCCAGTAGCGGGCGATTAGCGGGATGGGGCACCGGGGAG. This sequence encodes CASSGRLAGWGTGE. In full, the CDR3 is CASSGRLAGWGTGELFF.